The 19 T cell receptor beta chains in this list originate from one sample, sequenced in a study of blood T cell repertoires in COVID-19. Libraries were prepared by immunoSEQ multiplex PCR; TCRdb keeps only in-frame clonotypes and omits some of them. The sample holds tens of thousands of clones, roughly 80% seen once. Sequenced: peripheral blood. The receptors derive from a man aged 50 or older with acute or convalescent COVID-19.

The gene calls are TRBV18 and TRBJ1-4, with TRBD1 matching over 7 bases. J lost 7 bases, V lost 5 bases, and 4 bases had no gene match. CDR1 is KGHSH, CDR2 LQKENI, per germline. The CDR3 extends over 13 amino acids. CDR3 coding DNA: TGTGCCAGCTCAAGGGACAGTGGTGAAAAACTGTTTTTT. Protein sequence: CASSRDSGEKLFF. Filled out from reference TRBV18 and TRBJ1-4, the complete variable domain reads NAGVMQNPRHLVRRRGQEARLRCSPMKGHSHVYWYRQLPEEGLKFMVYLQKENIIDESGMPKERFSAEFPKEGPSILRIQQVVRGDSAAYFCASSRDSGEKLFFGSGTQLSVL.

The CDR3 spells CASSLGSSGHPSTDTQYF. In DNA form, the CDR3 reads TGTGCCAGCAGCTTAGGGTCTAGCGGGCACCCGAGCACAGATACGCAGTATTTT. The rearrangement links TRBV7-9 to TRBJ2-3; 8 bases match TRBD2. The CDR3 totals 18 residues. With 1 base clipped from V and 0 bases from J, the junction kept 9 bases outside the gene matches. Germline CDR1 and CDR2: SEHNR and FQNEAQ (reference sequence).

V and J are TRBV5-1 and TRBJ2-7; 11 nucleotides agree with TRBD2. The CDR3 length is 17 residues. The germline gives CDR1 SGHRS, CDR2 YFSETQ. The junction had 9 bases not matched to a gene; V was cut back by 0 bases and J by 4 bases. CDR3 DNA sequence: TGCGCCAGCAGCTTGGTTAGCGGGAGGGCCCAAGCGTACGAGCAGTACTTC. As protein: CASSLVSGRAQAYEQYF.

This chain links TRBV5-1 with TRBJ2-7; 11 bases agree with TRBD1. V trimming: 4 bases; J trimming: 5 bases; junction bases outside the gene matches: 5. This CDR3 comprises 14 residues. The V gene's germline CDR1 is SGHRS and CDR2 YFSETQ. DNA for the CDR3: TGCGCCAGCAGCGTGGGACAGGGGGGCAACGAGCAGTACTTC. Protein product: CASSVGQGGNEQYF.

The rearrangement links TRBV29-1 to TRBJ1-2; no reliable D call. CDR1 and CDR2 (germline): SQVTM, ANQGSEA. V gave up 5 bases and J gave up 5 bases, with 9 bases separating them. The length of the CDR3 is 11 residues. The DNA for the CDR3 is TGCAGCGTTCCGGGATCGTATGGCTACACCTTC. Translated: CSVPGSYGYTF.

CDR3 in amino acids: CATSDLRDRAAAGNQPQHF. The CDR3 region has the DNA TGTGCCACCAGTGATCTTCGGGACAGGGCGGCTGCCGGCAATCAGCCCCAGCATTTT. The rearrangement uses TRBV24-1 and TRBJ1-5; 9 bases are a match to TRBD1. V was clipped by 3 bases and J by 2 bases; unmatched bases: 13. Germline V CDR1 and CDR2: KGHDR, SFDVKD. The CDR3 consists of 19 residues.

V gene TRBV6-6 combines with J gene TRBJ2-3; 7 bases fit TRBD2. The germline V gene has CDR1 MNHNY and CDR2 SVGAGI (reference sequence). Trimming cost V 7 bases and J 3 bases; bases outside gene matches: 10. This CDR3 spans 15 amino acids. The CDR3 loop reads CASTWRSGTTDTQYF. CDR3 coding DNA: TGTGCCAGCACTTGGAGGAGCGGGACTACAGATACGCAGTATTTT.

The chain uses TRBV11-2 and TRBJ1-1, with D perhaps TRBD1 (6 bases). CDR1 is SGHAT and CDR2 is FQNNGV in the germline V gene. This CDR3 has 15 amino acids. Trimming shortened V by 1 base and J by 3 bases, and 12 bases separated the two germline ends. The CDR3 spells CASSLVSGVYTEAFF. CDR3 DNA sequence: TGTGCCAGCAGCTTAGTTTCAGGGGTATACACTGAAGCTTTCTTT. Full variable domain (missing parts from reference TRBV11-2 and TRBJ1-1): EAGVAQSPRYKIIEKRQSVAFWCNPISGHATLYWYQQILGQGPKLLIQFQNNGVVDDSQLPKDRFSAERLKGVDSTLKIQPAKLEDSAVYLCASSLVSGVYTEAFFGQGTRLTVV.

V and J are TRBV19 and TRBJ2-5, with D maybe TRBD1 (6 bases). The CDR3 consists of 13 residues. V lost 4 bases to trimming and J lost 2 bases, with 8 bases between them. Germline V lookup: CDR1 LNHDA, CDR2 SQIVND (reference sequence). This CDR3 reads CASSRDKQETQYF. The CDR3 nucleotides read TGTGCCAGTAGTAGGGACAAGCAAGAGACCCAGTACTTC. Using reference TRBV19 and TRBJ2-5 for the parts outside the CDR3, the full variable domain is DGGITQSPKYLFRKEGQNVTLSCEQNLNHDAMYWYRQDPGQGLRLIYYSQIVNDFQKGDIAEGYSVSREKKESFPLTVTSAQKNPTAFYLCASSRDKQETQYFGPGTRLLVL.

V is TRBV10-3 and J is TRBJ2-1; 12 bases map to TRBD2. Germline CDR1 reads ENHRY; CDR2 reads SYGVKD. The CDR3 sequence is 15 residues long. With V trimmed by 5 bases and J by 4 bases, 3 bases remained unmatched. The CDR3 DNA reads TGTGCCATCAGTCTAGCGGGAGGGCCTTACAATGAGCAGTTCTTC. It translates to CAISLAGGPYNEQFF.

V gene TRBV19 combines with J gene TRBJ2-2; 15 bases match TRBD2. This CDR3 comprises 19 residues. Germline CDR1 LNHDA, CDR2 SQIVND (reference sequence). J lost 5 bases, V lost 0 bases, and 7 bases had no gene match. This CDR3 reads CASSIDVGGLAGGTGELFF. As DNA, the CDR3 is TGTGCCAGTAGTATAGATGTCGGAGGACTAGCGGGGGGGACCGGGGAGCTGTTTTTT.

CDR3 nucleotides: TGTGCCAGCAGCCCGGACAGCAGCTATAATTCACCCCTCCACTTT. Translating it yields CASSPDSSYNSPLHF. This chain joins TRBV2 and TRBJ1-6; weak D call: TRBD1 (6 bases). This CDR3 is built from 15 residues. CDR1 and CDR2 from the germline V gene are SNHLY and FYNNEI. Trimming stripped 6 bases from V and 3 bases from J, with 12 bases between.

The rearrangement links TRBV4-2 to TRBJ1-1, with D possibly TRBD1 on 5 matching bases. Germline V CDR1 and CDR2: LGHNA, YNFKEQ. V lost 0 bases, J lost 8 bases, and 19 bases lay in between. There are 16 residues in the CDR3. CDR3 nucleotide sequence: TGTGCCAGCAGCCAAGATTGGCAGGGCACTTTCGAAGAAGCTTTCTTT. It encodes CASSQDWQGTFEEAFF.

The chain uses TRBV2 and TRBJ2-7; 7 nucleotides match TRBD1. The CDR3 totals 14 residues. The junction had 8 bases not matched to a gene; V was cut back by 6 bases and J by 3 bases. Germline CDR1 SNHLY, CDR2 FYNNEI. CDR3 loop: CASSLGGAGYEQYF. Written as DNA, the CDR3 is TGTGCCAGCAGCCTAGGGGGCGCGGGCTACGAGCAGTACTTC.

The genes are TRBV4-1 and TRBJ2-7; maybe TRBD2 (5 bases). The CDR3 extends over 14 amino acids. V was pared by 5 bases and J by 0 bases, with 11 bases between. Germline V lookup: CDR1 MGHRA, CDR2 YSYEKL. CDR3 region: CASSEGSSSYEQYF. The DNA of the CDR3 is TGCGCCAGCAGCGAAGGGAGTTCCTCCTACGAGCAGTACTTC.

The chain employs TRBV25-1 and TRBJ1-1, with D possibly TRBD1 on 5 matching bases. This CDR3 is built from 16 residues. Trimming shortened V by 5 bases and J by 0 bases, and 16 bases separated the two germline ends. The germline V gene encodes CDR1 MGHDK and CDR2 SYGVNS. The CDR3 is CASSLRQGYMNTEAFF. CDR3 nucleotides: TGTGCCAGCAGTTTAAGGCAGGGATACATGAACACTGAAGCTTTCTTT.

The rearrangement joins TRBV12-3 or TRBV12-4 to TRBJ2-7; maybe TRBD1 (5 bases). Trimming took off 5 bases at V and 5 bases at J, with 13 bases between the two ends. CDR3 size: 13 residues. The CDR3 nucleotides read TGTGCCAGCAGTCCTCTGTGGGGCCACGAGCAGTACTTC. It codes for CASSPLWGHEQYF.

The V gene is TRBV18, the J gene TRBJ2-1, with D tentatively TRBD2 (6 bases). Germline CDR1 reads KGHSH; CDR2 reads LQKENI. Between the trimmed V and J ends, which lost 6 bases and 4 bases, there was a span of 10 bases. The CDR3 is 13 residues long. CDR3: CASSWDSYNEQFF. CDR3 in DNA: TGTGCCAGCTCCTGGGACTCGTACAATGAGCAGTTCTTC. Full variable domain (rest looked up from reference TRBV18 and TRBJ2-1): NAGVMQNPRHLVRRRGQEARLRCSPMKGHSHVYWYRQLPEEGLKFMVYLQKENIIDESGMPKERFSAEFPKEGPSILRIQQVVRGDSAAYFCASSWDSYNEQFFGPGTRLTVL.

The chain combines TRBV9 with TRBJ2-2; 9 nucleotides line up with TRBD1. Germline CDR1 is SGDLS and CDR2 is YYNGEE. The CDR3 spans 15 residues. Trimming took 4 bases from V and 3 from J; bases not matched to a gene: 4. This chain's CDR3 is CASSPTGGDTGELFF. CDR3 bases: TGTGCCAGCAGCCCCACAGGGGGCGACACCGGGGAGCTGTTTTTT.